A single sample gave rise to the 18 T cell receptor beta chains below, sequenced in a study of blood T cell repertoires in COVID-19. Profiled with immunoSEQ multiplex PCR; TCRdb holds only in-frame clones, not every one. The sample carries some 250,000 clones, approximately 91% recorded once. What was sequenced was PBMCs or T cells enriched from blood (not recorded which). These receptors all come from a human donor in a cohort exposed to, infected with or recovered from COVID-19 (not recorded which). The donor label of this sample is uncertain.

This rearrangement joins TRBV6-1 to TRBJ1-5; D ambiguous. Germline V gene data show CDR1 as MNHNS and CDR2 as SASEGT. The CDR3 sequence is 14 residues long. V lost 3 bases to trimming and J lost 1 base, with 7 bases between them. The CDR3 DNA reads as TGTGCCAGCAGTGAGAGGTTAAGCAATCAGCCCCAGCATTTT. Amino acid sequence: CASSERLSNQPQHF.

The CDR3 DNA follows: TGTGCCAGTACCAGCGGGGGCCTATACGAGCAGTACTTC. Translation gives CASTSGGLYEQYF. V gene TRBV19 combines with J gene TRBJ2-7, with 8 bases aligning to TRBD2. V dropped 7 bases and J dropped 4; count of bases not matched to a gene: 6. Germline-derived CDR1 and CDR2 are LNHDA and SQIVND (reference sequence). This CDR3 contains 13 residues.

The chain employs TRBV10-1 and TRBJ2-3; no clear D. Trimming took off 0 bases at V and 2 bases at J, with 12 bases between the two ends. The CDR3 has 16 residues. Germline V lookup: CDR1 WNHNN, CDR2 SYGVQD (reference sequence). The CDR3 is CASSESGTVLTDTQYF. CDR3 bases: TGCGCCAGCAGTGAGTCAGGAACAGTCCTCACAGATACGCAGTATTTT.

V gene TRBV21-1 combines with J gene TRBJ1-3; whether TRBD1, the table's D call, matches the DNA was not checked. TRBV21-1 is a pseudogene segment. The CDR3 is 18 residues long. The CDR3 reads CASSKPTGQGACGNTIYF. CDR3 nucleotide sequence: TGTGCCAGCAGCAAACCTACGGGACAGGGGGCGTGTGGAAACACCATATATTTT.

The sample holds a few counts of this clone. This chain joins TRBV11-1 and TRBJ1-1; D remains ambiguous. CDR3 length: 16 amino acids. V lost 1 base and J 5 bases, leaving 17 bases between the germline ends. Germline V CDR1 and CDR2: SGHAT, FQDESV (reference sequence). The CDR3 DNA is TGTGCCAGCAGCTTAGGTGCGGGGTTTGGGGTGACTGAAGCTTTCTTT. Its translation: CASSLGAGFGVTEAFF.

This clone was counted a few times. The chain is built from TRBV6-2 or TRBV6-3 and TRBJ1-2; D is possibly TRBD1 (6 bases). The V end was cut by 5 bases, the J end by 4 bases, with 14 bases between. CDR3 length: 14 amino acids. The V gene's germline CDR1 is MNHEY and CDR2 SVGEGT. As DNA, the CDR3 is TGTGCCAGCAGTCCCAGGGGTGGAGGCTATGGCTACACCTTC. Protein: CASSPRGGGYGYTF.

CDR3 sequence reads: CASSSPGHRVGETQYF. CDR3 DNA sequence: TGTGCCAGCAGCTCACCGGGGCACAGGGTTGGTGAGACCCAGTACTTC. The J gene is TRBJ2-5, the V gene TRBV5-4, with D possibly matching TRBD1 (6 bases). The length of the CDR3 is 16 residues. Between the trimmed V and J ends, which lost 3 bases and 5 bases, there was a span of 20 bases. Looked up from germline, CDR1 is SGHNT and CDR2 is YYREEE (reference sequence).

This chain joins TRBV5-1 and TRBJ2-5, with TRBD1 matching over 8 bases. V was pared by 3 bases and J by 1 base, with 8 bases of the junction left unmatched. Germline V gives CDR1 SGHRS, CDR2 YFSETQ. This CDR3 has 16 residues. The chain's CDR3 is CASSYRTGPLQETQYF. The CDR3 DNA is TGCGCCAGCAGCTACCGGACAGGGCCCCTCCAAGAGACCCAGTACTTC.

The rearrangement uses TRBV5-4 and TRBJ1-2; D unresolved. V shed 1 base and J shed 6 bases, with 13 bases lying between them. CDR3 length: 14 residues. Germline CDR1 SGHNT, CDR2 YYREEE (reference sequence). For the CDR3, the DNA is TGTGCCAGCAGCTTGTTGACCGGAGAGAATGGCTACACCTTC. Its protein product is CASSLLTGENGYTF.

The chain carries TRBV6-5 and TRBJ2-7; D is perhaps TRBD1 (6 bases). Per the germline V gene, CDR1 is MNHEY and CDR2 is SVGAGI. Trimming stripped 0 bases from V and 3 bases from J, with 12 bases between. The CDR3 extends over 15 amino acids. The CDR3 DNA reads as TGTGCCAGCAGTTACTCATCAGGGGAGAACTACGAGCAGTACTTC. As protein: CASSYSSGENYEQYF.

This chain connects TRBV21-1 to TRBJ1-1; TRBD1 was called by the table and not checked on the DNA. TRBV21-1 is described as a pseudogene. The CDR3 sequence is 17 residues long. CDR3 DNA sequence: TGTGCCAGCAGCACGCCCCCGATTAGGGACAGGGGTCCGGAGGCTTTCTTT. Translating gives CASSTPPIRDRGPEAFF.

The chain uses TRBV11-2 and TRBJ2-7; 7 bases are shared with TRBD1. J gave up 0 bases and V 1 base, and 6 bases lay outside the gene matches. The germline gives CDR1 SGHAT, CDR2 FQNNGV. The length of the CDR3 is 16 residues. The CDR3 is CASSLGRDSGSYEQYF. CDR3 in DNA: TGTGCCAGCAGCTTAGGCCGGGACAGCGGCTCCTACGAGCAGTACTTC.

This clone was detected only once. The rearrangement joins TRBV7-8 to TRBJ2-2; tentatively, D is TRBD1 (6 bases). The CDR3 consists of 16 residues. Germline CDR1 reads SGHVS; CDR2 reads FQNEAQ. V lost 5 bases to trimming and J lost 0 bases, with 13 bases between them. CDR3 residues: CASSPQGFANTGELFF. CDR3 nucleotide sequence: TGTGCCAGCAGCCCGCAGGGGTTCGCGAACACCGGGGAGCTGTTTTTT.

The rearrangement joins TRBV25-1 to TRBJ1-5, with TRBD1 matching over 10 bases. After removal of 4 bases from V and 5 bases from J, the junction contained 2 bases not matched to a gene. This CDR3 spans 14 amino acids. Germline values: CDR1 MGHDK, CDR2 SYGVNS. The CDR3 region is CASSATGGHQPQHF. CDR3 in DNA: TGTGCCAGCAGTGCGACAGGGGGCCATCAGCCCCAGCATTTT. Complete variable domain (other parts from reference TRBV25-1 and TRBJ1-5): EADIYQTPRYLVIGTGKKITLECSQTMGHDKMYWYQQDPGMELHLIHYSYGVNSTEKGDLSSESTVSRIRTEHFPLTLESARPSHTSQYLCASSATGGHQPQHFGDGTRLSIL.

The CDR3: CASSIRGGVTEAFF. The DNA for the CDR3 is TGTGCCAGTAGTATTCGGGGGGGTGTGACTGAAGCTTTCTTT. This chain uses TRBV19 with TRBJ1-1; D is perhaps TRBD1 (5 bases). CDR3 size: 14 residues. V dropped 3 bases and J dropped 5 bases, with 13 bases sitting between them. Germline CDR1 is LNHDA and CDR2 is SQIVND (reference sequence).

This clone has a single count. The CDR3, as DNA: TGTGCCAGCAGTTTCGAGAACGAGCAGTACTTC. The encoded protein is CASSFENEQYF. This rearrangement joins TRBV12-3 or TRBV12-4 to TRBJ2-7; D not certain. The CDR3 runs 11 residues. V dropped 3 bases and J dropped 5 bases, with 5 bases sitting between them.

The V call is TRBV30, the J call TRBJ2-1, with TRBD1 matching over 7 bases. With 0 bases clipped from V and 12 bases from J, the junction kept 2 bases outside the gene matches. In germline, CDR1 is GTSNPN, CDR2 SVGIG (reference sequence). This CDR3 has 11 amino acids. This CDR3 reads CAWSVPGGQFF. CDR3 DNA sequence: TGTGCCTGGAGTGTACCAGGGGGGCAGTTCTTC.

This clone was detected only a few times. V gene TRBV7-9 combines with J gene TRBJ2-7; 7 bases agree with TRBD2. The CDR3 spans 16 residues. CDR1 and CDR2 from the germline V gene are SEHNR and FQNEAQ (reference sequence). V dropped 2 bases and J dropped 2; count of bases not matched to a gene: 9. As DNA, the CDR3 is TGTGCCAGCAGCTTAATTTCGGGTGGGAGGGCCTACGAGCAGTACTTC. Amino acids: CASSLISGGRAYEQYF.